This TCR beta chain was found in a study of OX40 agonist ivuxolimab in advanced cancers. Overall study context: An agonistic human IgG2 monoclonal antibody against OX40 (CD134) was given. Of the participants, approximately 40% had some prior anti-PD-1, anti-PD-L1 or anti-CTLA-4 therapy, which was allowed.

Regarding the study as a whole: Dosing at 0.1 to 3.0 mg/kg was accompanied by clonal expansion of CD4+ and CD8+ blood T cells by week 6.

On this clone: The antigen is not known.

Germline lookup yields CDR1 MDHEN and CDR2 SYDVKM. V dropped 6 bases and J dropped 6; count of bases not matched to a gene: 3. The CDR3 consists of 12 residues. Using immunoSEQ multiplex PCR, the repertoire was profiled, and TCRdb retains in-frame clones only, with some absent. The repertoire holds tens of thousands of clones, roughly 84% seen once, with approximately 4.2% in the top ten. V is TRBV28 and J is TRBJ1-2; the match to TRBD1 covers 8 bases. This clonotype was obtained from an adult with an advanced solid tumor such as melanoma, head and neck, liver or kidney cancer. This specimen was CD4+ or CD8+ T cells sorted from blood, taken in a trial of the OX40 agonist ivuxolimab. CDR3 coding DNA: TGTGCCAGCAGCCTGACAGGGGATGGCTACACCTTC. This codes for CASSLTGDGYTF.